These 14 T cell receptor beta chains originate from one sample sequenced in a study of identical twins. TCRdb independently ran MiXCR on the 5' RACE reads; one entry per CDR3 protein. The sample has about 200,000 distinct CDR3 sequences; roughly 7.5% are singletons. In addition, the sample was reused for a study of yellow fever vaccine responses in identical twins.

The sequencing input was memory (CD45RO+) T cells sorted from blood. These receptors were collected from a woman between 18 and 29 years old in good health.

The chain joins TRBV3-1 to TRBJ2-7; TRBD2 aligns across 11 bases. In germline, CDR1 is LGHDT, CDR2 YNNKEL (reference sequence). V lost 4 bases, J lost 2 bases, and 10 bases stayed unmatched. CDR3 length equals 17 residues. The CDR3 reads CASSPSRSSGRAYEQYF. The CDR3 DNA follows: TGTGCCAGCAGCCCAAGCCGAAGTAGCGGGAGGGCCTACGAGCAGTACTTC.

This clonotype has ten or more counts. The rearrangement uses TRBV20-1 and TRBJ2-7; 9 bases map to TRBD1. V lost 6 bases, J lost 3 bases, and 6 bases stayed unmatched. Germline CDR1 reads DFQATT; CDR2 reads SNEGSKA (reference sequence). The CDR3 covers 13 residues. The CDR3 DNA reads TGCAGTGCCCCCGTGACAGGGGGCTACGAGCAGTACTTC. Encoded protein: CSAPVTGGYEQYF.

The V gene is TRBV6-1, the J gene TRBJ1-1; the D is unclear. Trimming removed 8 bases at V and 0 bases at J, with 10 bases between. This CDR3 has 13 residues. In germline, CDR1 is MNHNS, CDR2 SASEGT. CDR3 loop: CASCVLMNTEAFF. The CDR3 DNA sequence: TGTGCCAGCTGTGTTTTAATGAACACTGAAGCTTTCTTT.

V gene TRBV20-1 combines with J gene TRBJ2-3; D is perhaps TRBD1 (6 bases). CDR3 length: 15 residues. The V end was cut by 5 bases, the J end by 1 base, with 16 bases between. Germline V lookup: CDR1 DFQATT, CDR2 SNEGSKA (reference sequence). As DNA, the CDR3 is TGCAGTGCTGACCTGGGACAAGGGGGCACAGATACGCAGTATTTT. Residues: CSADLGQGGTDTQYF.

The J gene is TRBJ1-3, the V gene TRBV3-1; D is possibly TRBD1 (6 bases). The CDR3 runs to 14 residues. Trimming left V 4 bases short and J 5 bases short, with 12 bases between. Per the germline V gene, CDR1 is LGHDT and CDR2 is YNNKEL (reference sequence). CDR3 DNA: TGTGCCAGCAGCCGCTCCGACAGGCGAAACACCATATATTTT. It specifies CASSRSDRRNTIYF.

This clonotype was picked up many times. V gene TRBV29-1 combines with J gene TRBJ2-4; 9 bases map to TRBD2. This CDR3 region has 13 residues. Germline CDR1 and CDR2: SQVTM and ANQGSEA. The ends lost 1 base at V and 7 bases at J; junction bases unmatched: 2. The CDR3 DNA reads as TGCAGCGTTGAAGGCGGGGGGGGGAACATTCAGTACTTC. The encoded protein is CSVEGGGGNIQYF.

This clonotype was seen ten or more times. This chain joins TRBV5-1 and TRBJ1-6, with D possibly being TRBD1 (5 bases). The V gene lost 3 bases and the J gene lost 10 bases, with 17 bases spanning the gap. The CDR3 is 15 amino acids. Germline assignment: CDR1 SGHRS and CDR2 YFSETQ. The DNA of the CDR3 is TGCGCCAGCAGCTCAGGGCCGATAGGTGAATCACCCCTCCACTTT. Protein sequence: CASSSGPIGESPLHF. The whole variable domain, remainder taken from reference TRBV5-1 and TRBJ1-6, is KAGVTQTPRYLIKTRGQQVTLSCSPISGHRSVSWYQQTPGQGLQFLFEYFSETQRNKGNFPGRFSGRQFSNSRSEMNVSTLELGDSALYLCASSSGPIGESPLHFGNGTRLTVT.

The CDR3, as DNA: TGTGCCAGCAGAGGACAGGGGGTATCGCAGCCCCAGCATTTT. This codes for CASRGQGVSQPQHF. The genes are TRBV7-2 and TRBJ1-5, with 10 bases fitting TRBD1. Looked up from germline, CDR1 is SGHTA and CDR2 is FQGNSA. The CDR3 loop spans 14 amino acids. The junction had 6 bases not matched to a gene; V was cut back by 6 bases and J by 7 bases.

This clonotype was counted only a few times. V and J are TRBV4-1 and TRBJ1-1, with D hard to call. Germline values: CDR1 MGHRA, CDR2 YSYEKL. Trimming cost V 0 bases and J 4 bases, with 15 bases left between them. The CDR3 covers 16 residues. CDR3 residues: CASSQEGTTASTEAFF. The CDR3 coding sequence is TGCGCCAGCAGCCAAGAAGGAACAACGGCGAGCACTGAAGCTTTCTTT.

CDR3 DNA sequence: TGTGCCAGCAAAGCTAGCTCCTACAATGAGCAGTTCTTC. Encoded protein: CASKASSYNEQFF. V usage is TRBV2 and J usage is TRBJ2-1; D unresolved. The CDR3 length is 13 residues. V shed 7 bases and J shed 0 bases, with 7 bases lying between them. In germline, CDR1 is SNHLY, CDR2 FYNNEI. The full variable domain, its missing parts supplied by reference TRBV2 and TRBJ2-1, is EPEVTQTPSHQVTQMGQEVILRCVPISNHLYFYWYRQILGQKVEFLVSFYNNEISEKSEIFDDQFSVERPDGSNFTLKIRSTKLEDSAMYFCASKASSYNEQFFGPGTRLTVL.

This clonotype was counted many times. The chain uses TRBV4-1 and TRBJ1-5, with 9 bases fitting TRBD1. With 0 bases clipped from V and 8 bases from J, the junction kept 8 bases outside the gene matches. Germline V gene data show CDR1 as MGHRA and CDR2 as YSYEKL. The CDR3 totals 16 residues. CDR3 nucleotide sequence: TGCGCCAGCAGCCAAGATGATGGGACAGGGTTCGAGCCCCAGCATTTT. It yields the protein CASSQDDGTGFEPQHF.

The rearrangement joins TRBV7-9 to TRBJ1-1; D unresolved. The CDR3 loop spans 13 amino acids. The V gene's germline CDR1 is SEHNR and CDR2 FQNEAQ (reference sequence). The ends were cut back, 0 bases at V and 10 bases at J, with 12 bases in the middle. The CDR3, as DNA: TGTGCCAGCAGCTTAGCGGCAGCGCGGGGAGCTTTCTTT. Translation: CASSLAAARGAFF.

Ten or more counts support this clonotype. The chain combines TRBV15 with TRBJ2-5; no clear D gene. This CDR3 spans 14 amino acids. The germline CDR1 and CDR2 sequences are LNHNV and YYDKDF (reference sequence). V lost 5 bases and J lost 5, with 15 bases in between. The CDR3: CATSPLEPEETQYF. CDR3 nucleotides: TGTGCCACCAGCCCCTTAGAACCCGAGGAGACCCAGTACTTC. Drawing the rest from reference TRBV15 and TRBJ2-5, the complete variable domain is DAMVIQNPRYQVTQFGKPVTLSCSQTLNHNVMYWYQQKSSQAPKLLFHYYDKDFNNEADTPDNFQSRRPNTSFCFLDIRSPGLGDTAMYLCATSPLEPEETQYFGPGTRLLVL.

This clonotype has just a few counts. V and J are TRBV28 and TRBJ2-7; D may correspond to TRBD1 or TRBD2 (5 bases each). Germline CDR1 MDHEN, CDR2 SYDVKM. The CDR3 runs to 14 residues. V gave up 1 base and J gave up 2 bases, with 9 bases separating them. CDR3 coding DNA: TGTGCCAGCAGTTTATCCGGGGACCCCTACGAGCAGTACTTC. Protein sequence: CASSLSGDPYEQYF.